Listed below are T cell receptor beta chains from one sample, sequenced in a study of Tregs in tolerant kidney transplant recipients. Measured with immunoSEQ multiplex PCR; TCRdb has only the in-frame clones, and not every one. Found here are over 50,000 clones, around 83% of them singletons; the top ten hold 4.5% to 6.5%. The sample was CD4+ T cells from blood. These receptors all stem from a human donor in good health. CDR3s include the opening cysteine and the closing phenylalanine or tryptophan. The order of the fields is D gene, J gene, V gene, clone size, CDR3 DNA, CDR3 protein. The D gene is left open where the match is weak. Size values are once, few and many counts, or a class for expanded clones, and some rows have none.

D: -; J: TRBJ1-5; V: TRBV29-1; size: -; DNA: TGCAGCGCTCGGGACCCAAATCAGCCCCAGCATTTT; CDR3: CSARDPNQPQHF
D: TRBD2; J: TRBJ2-1; V: TRBV2; size: -; DNA: TGTGCCAGCAGTGAAGAGGGACTAGGGATCGGAGAGCAGTTCTTC; CDR3: CASSEEGLGIGEQFF
D: TRBD1; J: TRBJ1-5; V: TRBV10-3; size: many; DNA: TGTGCCATCAGTGATCCTACTCTACAGGGGCGCCAGCCCCAGCATTTT; CDR3: CAISDPTLQGRQPQHF
D: -; J: TRBJ2-1; V: TRBV11-1; size: -; DNA: TGTGCCAGCAGCTTAAAGGCAGGCTCCTACAATGAGCAGTTCTTC; CDR3: CASSLKAGSYNEQFF
D: TRBD2; J: TRBJ2-1; V: TRBV5-1; size: once; DNA: TGCGCCAGCAGCCCGACTAGCGTCCCATTCTACAATGAGCAGTTCTTC; CDR3: CASSPTSVPFYNEQFF
D: -; J: TRBJ2-6; V: TRBV7-2; size: -; DNA: TGTGCCAGCCGACTCTCTGGGGCCAACGTCCTGACTTTC; CDR3: CASRLSGANVLTF
D: -; J: TRBJ2-3; V: TRBV29-1; size: -; DNA: TGCAGCTTCGCCAGGTTAAGGACAGATACGCAGTATTTT; CDR3: CSFARLRTDTQYF
D: -; J: TRBJ1-3; V: TRBV30; size: medium-sized; DNA: TGTGCCTGGAGTGTACTCTCTGGAAACACCATATATTTT; CDR3: CAWSVLSGNTIYF
D: -; J: TRBJ2-1; V: TRBV11-2; size: -; DNA: TGTGCCAGCAGCTGGAACGCTGGCGAGCAGTTCTTC; CDR3: CASSWNAGEQFF
D: TRBD1; J: TRBJ2-5; V: TRBV5-1; size: -; DNA: TGCGCCAGCAGCTTGGGGGTGACAGGGGAGGAGACCCAGTACTTC; CDR3: CASSLGVTGEETQYF
D: -; J: TRBJ2-7; V: TRBV5-3; size: -; DNA: TGTGCCAGAAGCTTGGGGAGGAACGAGCAGTACTTC; CDR3: CARSLGRNEQYF
D: -; J: TRBJ2-2; V: TRBV5-5; size: -; DNA: TGTGCCAGCAGCTTGATTCCGGGTATCACCGGGGAGCTGTTTTTT; CDR3: CASSLIPGITGELFF
D: -; J: TRBJ2-2; V: TRBV2; size: -; DNA: TGTGCCAGCCGTGTCCGGGACACCAACACCGGGGAGCTGTTTTTT; CDR3: CASRVRDTNTGELFF
D: -; J: TRBJ2-3; V: TRBV11-2; size: -; DNA: TGTGCCAGCAGCTTAGATAGTTGGGGGGCTAACCCAGATACGCAGTATTTT; CDR3: CASSLDSWGANPDTQYF
D: -; J: TRBJ2-1; V: TRBV5-1; size: -; DNA: TGCGCCAGCAGCTTAAGGCTCCGGGATGAGCAGTTCTTC; CDR3: CASSLRLRDEQFF
D: -; J: TRBJ2-6; V: TRBV6-1; size: -; DNA: TGTGCCAGCACTTGGGGGTCTGGGGCCAACGTCCTGACTTTC; CDR3: CASTWGSGANVLTF
D: TRBD2; J: TRBJ2-1; V: TRBV18; size: -; DNA: TGTGCCAGCTCACCCGGGACTAGCAGATACAATGAGCAGTTCTTC; CDR3: CASSPGTSRYNEQFF
D: -; J: TRBJ2-5; V: TRBV25-1; size: -; DNA: TGTGCCAGCAGTGACCCCGGACGCTTCCAAGAGACCCAGTACTTC; CDR3: CASSDPGRFQETQYF
D: -; J: TRBJ2-3; V: TRBV11-3; size: -; DNA: TGTGCCAGCAGCATGAGATCTCCAGGGGAGTACGCAGATACGCAGTATTTT; CDR3: CASSMRSPGEYADTQYF
D: TRBD1; J: TRBJ1-2; V: TRBV9; size: -; DNA: TGTGCCAGCAGCGTAGGCCCGGGACAGGTCTATGGCTACACCTTC; CDR3: CASSVGPGQVYGYTF
D: TRBD1; J: TRBJ1-2; V: TRBV11-2; size: -; DNA: TGTGCCAGCAGCGGACAGGGAGGCTATGGCTACACCTTC; CDR3: CASSGQGGYGYTF
D: TRBD2; J: TRBJ2-1; V: TRBV2; size: -; DNA: TGTGCCAGCAGTGAAGGGTTAGGACTAGTACGGGGTGAGCAGTTCTTC; CDR3: CASSEGLGLVRGEQFF
D: -; J: TRBJ1-1; V: TRBV30; size: -; DNA: TGTGCCTGGACATCCCCGGGACACCGGAACACTGAAGCTTTCTTT; CDR3: CAWTSPGHRNTEAFF
D: TRBD1; J: TRBJ1-5; V: TRBV19; size: few; DNA: TGTGCCAGTAGTGTCCTACCGGGACAGGTGACAGAGGATCAGCCCCAGCATTTT; CDR3: CASSVLPGQVTEDQPQHF
D: -; J: TRBJ2-4; V: TRBV5-8; size: -; DNA: TGTGCCAGCAGCTTAACCCTCGTAATGAGCATTCAGTACTTC; CDR3: CASSLTLVMSIQYF
D: -; J: TRBJ2-4; V: TRBV19; size: -; DNA: TGTGCCAGTAGTATAGAGGGAGGATGGGGCGTAAAAAACATTCAGTACTTC; CDR3: CASSIEGGWGVKNIQYF
D: TRBD1; J: TRBJ2-3; V: TRBV5-6; size: -; DNA: TGTGCCAGCAGCAAGGACAGGGGCATAGGAGATACGCAGTATTTT; CDR3: CASSKDRGIGDTQYF
D: TRBD2; J: TRBJ2-5; V: TRBV5-1; size: once; DNA: TGCGCCAGCAGCTTGGTTGGCGGGGGGGCCGCTCAAGAGACCCAGTACTTC; CDR3: CASSLVGGGAAQETQYF
D: TRBD1; J: TRBJ2-7; V: TRBV29-1; size: -; DNA: TGCAGCGTGGCCACGACAGGGTATGGGGAGCAGTACTTC; CDR3: CSVATTGYGEQYF
D: -; J: TRBJ2-5; V: TRBV30; size: -; DNA: TGTGCCTGGGGGACCCAGTACTTC; CDR3: CAWGTQYF
D: -; J: TRBJ1-5; V: TRBV30; size: -; DNA: TGTGCCTGGAGTGTATGGGGGGGCAGTCAGCCCCAGCATTTT; CDR3: CAWSVWGGSQPQHF
D: -; J: TRBJ2-5; V: TRBV5-6; size: many; DNA: TGTGCCAGCAGCTTAAGGCCTGAGACCCAGTACTTC; CDR3: CASSLRPETQYF
D: TRBD1; J: TRBJ2-3; V: TRBV19; size: -; DNA: TGTGCCAGTAGTGCTAGACAGGGGGCAGCAGATACGCAGTATTTT; CDR3: CASSARQGAADTQYF
D: -; J: TRBJ2-3; V: TRBV18; size: -; DNA: TGTGCCAGCTCACCGGACCTCACAGATACGCAGTATTTT; CDR3: CASSPDLTDTQYF